This T cell receptor (beta chain) stems from a study of blood T cell repertoires in COVID-19. The wider study: Some COVID-19 samples were acute and others convalescent; all came from the United States, Italy and Spain. Nucleic acid was either cDNA or gDNA, and it came from T cells, B-cell-depleted T cells, or PBMCs.

Original data processing: Reference gene primer amplification in the assay estimated nucleated cell counts. The data were produced by immunoSEQ multiplex PCR, yet TCRdb's version contains in-frame clones alone and is incomplete. From that table come the V and J calls and clone size; the DNA was used to work out D and trimming. The sample contains over 200,000 clones, roughly 80% of which appear only once. This clone was observed a few times. The V segment lost 3 bases and the J segment 1 base; nucleotides outside the gene matches: 6. CDR1 and CDR2 from the germline V gene are DFQATT and SNEGSKA (reference sequence). There are 15 residues in the CDR3.

What was sequenced was peripheral blood. The chain has TRBV20-1 and TRBJ1-5; TRBD1 agrees at 7 bases. The receptor was isolated from a human donor in a cohort sampled during active COVID-19. As DNA, the CDR3 is TGCAGTGCTAGTAACCAGGGGGGAAGCAATCAGCCCCAGCATTTT. This encodes CSASNQGGSNQPQHF.